This entry lists 2 T cell receptor beta chains sequenced from one sample in a study of cytomegalovirus exposure and HLA in healthy donors. The primer mix had 60 Vbeta and 13 Jbeta primers. The table came from immunoSEQ multiplex PCR; TCRdb's copy has only in-frame clones and leaves some out. Found here are about 110,000 clones, 82% of them singletons; the top ten hold roughly 2.5%. Sequenced material: PBMCs. The receptors derive from a woman between 18 and 30 years old in good health and CMV-seronegative.

V gene TRBV27 combines with J gene TRBJ1-1, with unresolved D. From germline, CDR1 is MNHEY and CDR2 SMNVEV (reference sequence). With 0 bases removed from V and 3 bases from J, the gap between germline ends came to 8 bases. There are 14 residues in the CDR3. Written as DNA, the CDR3 is TGTGCCAGCAGTTTATCACGGCGGCACACTGAAGCTTTCTTT. Translated: CASSLSRRHTEAFF.

Only a few counts were recorded for this clone. The gene calls are TRBV6-5 and TRBJ1-1; D unclear. The V and J ends lost 2 bases and 2 bases respectively, with 6 bases between them. The CDR3 loop spans 13 amino acids. Looked up from germline, CDR1 is MNHEY and CDR2 is SVGAGI. The CDR3 DNA reads TGTGCCAGCAGTTACGGAGGAAACACTGAAGCTTTCTTT. Its translation: CASSYGGNTEAFF.